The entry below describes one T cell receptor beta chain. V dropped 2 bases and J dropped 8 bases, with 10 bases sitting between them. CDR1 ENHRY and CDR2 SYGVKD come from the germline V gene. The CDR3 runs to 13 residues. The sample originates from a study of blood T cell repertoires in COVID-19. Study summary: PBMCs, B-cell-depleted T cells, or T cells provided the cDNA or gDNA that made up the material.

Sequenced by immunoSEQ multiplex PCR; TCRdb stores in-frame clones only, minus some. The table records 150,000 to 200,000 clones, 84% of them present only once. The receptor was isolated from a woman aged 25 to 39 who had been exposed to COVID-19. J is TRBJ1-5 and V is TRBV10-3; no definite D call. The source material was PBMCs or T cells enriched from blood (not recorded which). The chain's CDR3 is CAISEDRVEPQHF. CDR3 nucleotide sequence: TGTGCCATCAGTGAGGACCGGGTCGAGCCCCAGCATTTT.